Listed below are T cell receptor beta chains from one sample, sequenced in a study of blood T cell repertoires in COVID-19. Produced via immunoSEQ multiplex PCR; TCRdb's table is partial and in-frame only. The sample includes around 300,000 clones, about nine tenths of them seen just once. The sample comprised peripheral blood. These TCRs come from a woman in her thirties or forties who had recovered from COVID-19. Both conserved end residues are part of each CDR3. The order of the fields is J gene, clone size, D gene, V gene, CDR3 protein, CDR3 DNA. A D gene is named only where the DNA matches it firmly. The size field is filled for only some rows; it gives once, few, many or a size class.

>TRBJ2-3|-|TRBD2|TRBV5-1
CASSPPSGGTQYF
TGCGCCAGCAGCCCTCCTAGCGGAGGTACGCAGTATTTT
>TRBJ1-6|-|-|TRBV3-1/TRBV3-2
CASSQDGPEYNSPLHF
TGTGCCAGCAGCCAAGATGGGCCAGAATATAATTCACCCCTCCACTTT
>TRBJ2-5|-|TRBD2|TRBV29-1
CSVLAGAETQYF
TGCAGCGTCCTAGCGGGAGCAGAGACCCAGTACTTC
>TRBJ2-3|-|-|TRBV7-9
CASSPRGTGTTDTQYF
TGTGCCAGCAGCCCCAGGGGTACAGGGACAACAGATACGCAGTATTTT
>TRBJ2-1|-|TRBD1|TRBV7-2
CASRAGDRADQQFF
TGTGCCAGCCGCGCGGGGGACAGGGCCGATCAGCAGTTCTTC
>TRBJ2-5|-|TRBD2|TRBV7-3
CASSVYGGQETQYF
TGTGCCAGCAGCGTCTACGGGGGGCAAGAGACCCAGTACTTC
>TRBJ1-4|-|TRBD1|TRBV10-3
CAIRGTGDNEKLFF
TGTGCCATCAGGGGGACAGGGGATAATGAAAAACTGTTTTTT
>TRBJ2-2|-|-|TRBV2
CASKPEQSIGELFF
TGTGCCAGCAAGCCCGAACAGAGTATCGGGGAGCTGTTTTTT
>TRBJ2-7|-|TRBD1|TRBV9
CASSPQDRGPYEQYF
TGTGCCAGCAGCCCCCAGGACAGGGGGCCATACGAGCAGTACTTC
>TRBJ2-1|once|TRBD2|TRBV2
CASSERGASGRGQDEQFF
TGTGCCAGCAGTGAAAGGGGGGCTAGCGGGAGGGGTCAGGATGAGCAGTTCTTC
>TRBJ2-7|once|-|TRBV3-1/TRBV3-2
CASSQGHQVPYEQYF
TGTGCCAGCAGCCAAGGACACCAAGTCCCCTACGAGCAGTACTTC
>TRBJ1-1|-|TRBD1|TRBV3-1/TRBV3-2
CASSLGQGAPGTEAFF
TGTGCCAGCAGCCTAGGCCAGGGGGCCCCGGGGACTGAAGCTTTCTTT
>TRBJ2-7|-|TRBD2|TRBV6-2/TRBV6-3
CASSSAGTRGSYEQYF
TGTGCCAGCAGTAGCGCCGGGACTAGAGGCTCCTACGAGCAGTACTTC
>TRBJ2-2|-|TRBD2|TRBV9
CASSVTSIAGGPDTGELFF
TGTGCCAGCAGCGTGACTAGTATAGCGGGAGGGCCGGACACCGGGGAGCTGTTTTTT
>TRBJ2-1|-|-|TRBV7-3
CASNTGTSKDEQFF
TGTGCCAGCAACACCGGGACTTCAAAGGATGAGCAGTTCTTC
>TRBJ2-1|-|-|TRBV24-1
CATSDPGTYNEQFF
TGTGCCACCAGTGACCCTGGTACATACAATGAGCAGTTCTTC
>TRBJ1-1|-|-|TRBV13
CASSRGSGTEAFF
TGTGCCAGCAGCCGGGGGAGTGGCACTGAAGCTTTCTTT
>TRBJ2-3|-|-|TRBV3-1/TRBV3-2
CASSHSTDTQYF
TGTGCCAGCAGCCACTCCACAGATACGCAGTATTTT
>TRBJ1-5|-|-|TRBV28
CASSLESNQPQHF
TGTGCCAGCAGTTTGGAGAGCAATCAGCCCCAGCATTTT
>TRBJ2-1|-|TRBD2|TRBV29-1
CSVSLAGASNEQFF
TGCAGCGTTTCTCTAGCGGGAGCTTCCAATGAGCAGTTCTTC